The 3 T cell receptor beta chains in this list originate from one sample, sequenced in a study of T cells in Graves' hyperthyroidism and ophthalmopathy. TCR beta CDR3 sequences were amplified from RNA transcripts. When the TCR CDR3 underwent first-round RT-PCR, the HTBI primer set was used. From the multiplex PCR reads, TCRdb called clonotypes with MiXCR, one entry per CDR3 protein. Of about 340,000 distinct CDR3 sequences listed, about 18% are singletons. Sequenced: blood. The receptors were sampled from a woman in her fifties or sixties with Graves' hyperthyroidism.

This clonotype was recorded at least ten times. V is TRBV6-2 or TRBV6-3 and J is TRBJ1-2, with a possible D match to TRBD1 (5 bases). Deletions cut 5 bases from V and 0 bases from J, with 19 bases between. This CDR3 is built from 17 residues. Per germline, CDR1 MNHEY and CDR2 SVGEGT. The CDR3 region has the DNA TGTGCCAGCAGTCCCGTCCTGGGGGACCTAGCTAACTATGGCTACACCTTC. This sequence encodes CASSPVLGDLANYGYTF.

The CDR3 DNA sequence: TGTGCCAGCAGTCCCTCAGCTGGGACAAGAGCTTACGAGCAGTACTTC. Translating gives CASSPSAGTRAYEQYF. V is TRBV27 and J is TRBJ2-7; a possible D gene is TRBD1 (6 bases). Germline V gene lookup returns CDR1 MNHEY and CDR2 SMNVEV (reference sequence). The CDR3 runs to 16 residues. V lost 5 bases and J 4 bases, leaving 21 bases between the germline ends.

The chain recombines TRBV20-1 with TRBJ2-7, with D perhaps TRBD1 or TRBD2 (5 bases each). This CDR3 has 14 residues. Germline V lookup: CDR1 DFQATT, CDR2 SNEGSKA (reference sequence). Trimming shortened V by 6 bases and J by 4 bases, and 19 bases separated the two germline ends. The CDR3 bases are TGCAGTGCCCCACCCGGGACGGTACCATACGAGCAGTACTTC. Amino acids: CSAPPGTVPYEQYF.